These 5 T cell receptor beta chains were sequenced from one sample in a study of PD-1 blockade in classical Hodgkin lymphoma. Brentuximab vedotin exposure varied, and every patient relapsed after autologous stem cell transplantation. The assay was immunoSEQ multiplex PCR, and TCRdb's table has in-frame clones only and misses some. This table has 40,000 to 50,000 clones, approximately 78% appearing once. Sequencing was performed on peripheral blood mononuclear cells (PBMCs), taken at baseline. These receptors were obtained from a human donor with classical Hodgkin lymphoma.

The chain carries TRBV5-1 and TRBJ2-1; D is tentatively TRBD1 or TRBD2 (5 bases each). Trimming cost V 4 bases and J 5 bases, with 19 bases left between them. This CDR3 spans 16 amino acids. The germline V gene encodes CDR1 SGHRS and CDR2 YFSETQ. CDR3 bases: TGCGCCAGCAGCCCCCGGGACCCTGGACGAGACAATGAGCAGTTCTTC. Protein product: CASSPRDPGRDNEQFF.

V is TRBV7-9 and J is TRBJ2-5; D is unresolved. The CDR3 runs to 13 residues. Trimming shortened V by 3 bases and J by 0 bases, and 5 bases separated the two germline ends. Germline V gene lookup returns CDR1 SEHNR and CDR2 FQNEAQ (reference sequence). For the CDR3, the DNA is TGTGCCAGCAGCTTCTCGTACCAAGAGACCCAGTACTTC. Translating gives CASSFSYQETQYF.

The chain combines TRBV12-5 with TRBJ1-3, with a weak D call TRBD1 (5 bases). Germline values: CDR1 LGHNT, CDR2 FRNRAP. This CDR3 has 13 residues. Trimming stripped 5 bases from V and 4 bases from J, with 9 bases between. The CDR3 nucleotides read TGTGCTAGTGGTCCCGGGGGAGGAAACACCATATATTTT. The encoded protein is CASGPGGGNTIYF.

The chain links TRBV4-3 to TRBJ1-6; 8 nucleotides match TRBD1. Trimming cost V 5 bases and J 4 bases; bases outside gene matches: 4. The CDR3 is 15 residues long. Germline lookup yields CDR1 LGHNA and CDR2 YSLEER. The CDR3 DNA is TGCGCCAGCAGCTTCAGGACAGGGTATAATTCACCCCTCCACTTT. It is translated as CASSFRTGYNSPLHF.

The chain uses TRBV29-1 and TRBJ1-2, with TRBD1 as a possible D gene (6 bases). Germline loops: CDR1 SQVTM, CDR2 ANQGSEA. This CDR3 has 15 residues. The V gene lost 5 bases and the J gene lost 6 bases, with 22 bases spanning the gap. CDR3 coding DNA: TGCAGCGTTCAAACTTGGGGCAGGGGAAAGGATGGCTACACCTTC. Residues: CSVQTWGRGKDGYTF.